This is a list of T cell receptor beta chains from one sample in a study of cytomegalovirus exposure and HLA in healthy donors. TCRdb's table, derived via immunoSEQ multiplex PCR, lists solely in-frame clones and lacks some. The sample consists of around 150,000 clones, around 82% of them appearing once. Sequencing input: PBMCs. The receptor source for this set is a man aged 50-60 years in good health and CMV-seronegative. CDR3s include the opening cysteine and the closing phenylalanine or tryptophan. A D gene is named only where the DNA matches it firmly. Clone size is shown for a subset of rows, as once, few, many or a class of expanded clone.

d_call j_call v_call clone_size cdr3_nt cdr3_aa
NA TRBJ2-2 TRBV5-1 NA TGCGCCAGCAGCTCAACCGGGATCAACACCGGGGAGCTGTTTTTT CASSSTGINTGELFF
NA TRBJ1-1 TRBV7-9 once TGTGCCAGCAGCTTACGCGGGCAGGGGTATGGGGCTGAAGCTTTCTTT CASSLRGQGYGAEAFF
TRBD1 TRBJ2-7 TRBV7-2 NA TGTGCCAGCAGCCCTGACAGGGTCGGAGAGCAGTACTTC CASSPDRVGEQYF
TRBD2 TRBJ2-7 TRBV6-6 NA TGTGCCTGCAAACTAGCGGGAGGTCTCTCCGACGAGCAGTACTTC CACKLAGGLSDEQYF
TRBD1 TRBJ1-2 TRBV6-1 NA TGTGCCAGCAGTTCGGACAGGGCCTTTGGCTACACCTTC CASSSDRAFGYTF
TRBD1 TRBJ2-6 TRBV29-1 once TGCAGCGTTGCGGGGACAGCGGTTTATGGGGCCAACGTCCTGACTTTC CSVAGTAVYGANVLTF
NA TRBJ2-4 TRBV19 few TGTGCCAGTAGTAGCCGGGAGAAAAACATTCAGTACTTC CASSSREKNIQYF
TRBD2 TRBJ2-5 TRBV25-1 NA TGTGCCAGCAGTGCTTTAGCGGGTTATGAAGAGACCCAGTACTTC CASSALAGYEETQYF
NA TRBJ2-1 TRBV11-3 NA TGTGCCAGCAGCTTAGTTATCGGGTCGGACAATGAGCAGTTCTTC CASSLVIGSDNEQFF
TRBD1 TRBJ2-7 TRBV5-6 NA TGTGCCAGCAGCTTGGCGGGACAGGGGTCCTACGAGCAGTACTTC CASSLAGQGSYEQYF
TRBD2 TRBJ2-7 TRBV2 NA TGTGCCAGCAGTGAAGCGCTTTGGCTAGCGGGTTCATCCTACGAGCAGTACTTC CASSEALWLAGSSYEQYF
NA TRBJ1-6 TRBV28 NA TGTGCCAGCAGTTTATTCATAGATAATTCACCCCTCCACTTT CASSLFIDNSPLHF
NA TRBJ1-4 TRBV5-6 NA TGTGCCAGCAGCCCCGGGATCAGGGAAAAACTGTTTTTT CASSPGIREKLFF
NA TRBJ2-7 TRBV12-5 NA TGTGCTAGCGAGGGCAGACGACGGGGCGAGCAGTACTTC CASEGRRRGEQYF
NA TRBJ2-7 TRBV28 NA TGTGCCAGCAGTCCAGCCACTGGGTTGGGCGACGAGCAGTACTTC CASSPATGLGDEQYF
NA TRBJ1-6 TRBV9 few TGTGCCAGCGGGAGGGGAGGAAACTCACCCCTCCACTTT CASGRGGNSPLHF
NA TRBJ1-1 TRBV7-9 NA TGTGCCAGCAGCTTGGGACAAATGAACACTGAAGCTTTCTTT CASSLGQMNTEAFF
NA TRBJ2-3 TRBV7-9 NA TGTGCCAGCAGCTTAGCGCAGTCCACAGATACGCAGTATTTT CASSLAQSTDTQYF
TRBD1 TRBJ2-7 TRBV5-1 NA TGCGCCAGCAGCTCAGATGGGACAGTAACCTACGAGCAGTACTTC CASSSDGTVTYEQYF
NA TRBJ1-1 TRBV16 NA TGTGCCGCCAAGCTGGGACAGAACACTGAAGCTTTCTTT CAAKLGQNTEAFF
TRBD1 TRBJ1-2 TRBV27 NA TGTGCCACCGGTGGCCGGGACAGATCGTCTGGCTACACCTTC CATGGRDRSSGYTF
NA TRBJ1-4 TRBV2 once TGTGCCAGCAGTGAGAGGCAGGGAAGGAATGAAAAACTGTTTTTT CASSERQGRNEKLFF
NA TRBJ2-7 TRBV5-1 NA TGCGCCAGCAGCTTGACAGACGCGAACTACGAGCAGTACTTC CASSLTDANYEQYF
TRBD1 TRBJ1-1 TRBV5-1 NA TGCGCCAGCAGCTCGACAGGGGTCGACACTGAAGCTTTCTTT CASSSTGVDTEAFF
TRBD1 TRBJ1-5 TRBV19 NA TGTGCCAGTAGTCCCGGACAGGCCAACAATCAGCCCCAGCATTTT CASSPGQANNQPQHF